Listed below are T cell receptor beta chains from one sample, sequenced in a study of OX40 agonist ivuxolimab in advanced cancers. Profiled with immunoSEQ multiplex PCR; TCRdb holds only in-frame clones, not every one. The table includes some 110,000 clones, about nine tenths detected once. This specimen consisted of CD4+ or CD8+ T cells sorted from blood, obtained in a trial of the OX40 agonist ivuxolimab. The receptors originated from an adult with an advanced solid tumor such as melanoma, head and neck, liver or kidney cancer. CDR3s include the opening cysteine and the closing phenylalanine or tryptophan.

v_call cdr3_aa
TRBV25-1 CASPPGECNEKLFF
TRBV5-5 CASRRQEPNTGELFF
TRBV28 CASSLPTSSGNTIYF
TRBV19 CASRRDTDSINYGYTF
TRBV2 CASSLSSTGELFF
TRBV4-3 CASSQGGLGVDGYTF
TRBV7-9 CASSTTGGELFF
TRBV11-1 CASTGGGSAEAFF
TRBV19 CASRVGNQPQHF
TRBV6-5 CASNDRGGYTF
TRBV5-4 CASSRTGGEKNEKLFF
TRBV18 CASSLRDSYEQYF
TRBV19 CASSITLAGGPADTQYF
TRBV7-2 CASSSNNSPLHF
TRBV7-9 CASSLRTGENTEAFF
TRBV10-1 CASSESSTPGGNTIYF
TRBV2 CASSDRSGNTIYF
TRBV28 CASSSGQGDQPQHF
TRBV28 CASTTSRGEAFF
TRBV29-1 CSLRDSSYEQYF
TRBV30 CAWSVQLGGEQFF
TRBV5-1 CASSLGQGLYGYTF
TRBV7-8 CASSLGLAGGYHSGANVLTF
TRBV28 CASSSHTEQGQYF
TRBV4-3 CASSPAGGVNREAFF
TRBV5-4 CASSLDGVLSYEQYF
TRBV27 CAIADPRRVTEAFF
TRBV4-3 CASSQDFGGTRNIQYF
TRBV30 CAWSVGQSSYNSPLHF
TRBV7-3 CASRTGGGTDTQYF
TRBV7-9 CASSSRGPRQETQYF
TRBV15 CATSRVAASTDTQYF
TRBV5-8 CASSLSWLSTDTQYF